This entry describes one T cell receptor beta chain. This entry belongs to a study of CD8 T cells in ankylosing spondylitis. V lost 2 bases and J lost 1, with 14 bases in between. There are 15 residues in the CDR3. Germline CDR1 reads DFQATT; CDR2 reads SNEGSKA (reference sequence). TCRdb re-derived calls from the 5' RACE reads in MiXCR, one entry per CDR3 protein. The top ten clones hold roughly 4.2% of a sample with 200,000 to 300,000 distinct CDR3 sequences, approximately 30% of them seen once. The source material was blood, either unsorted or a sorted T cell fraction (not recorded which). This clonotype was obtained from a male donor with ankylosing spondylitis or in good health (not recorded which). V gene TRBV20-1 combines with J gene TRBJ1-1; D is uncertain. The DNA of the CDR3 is TGCAGTGCTAGAATGCGGAGTTGGGGGAACACTGAAGCTTTCTTT. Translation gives CSARMRSWGNTEAFF.